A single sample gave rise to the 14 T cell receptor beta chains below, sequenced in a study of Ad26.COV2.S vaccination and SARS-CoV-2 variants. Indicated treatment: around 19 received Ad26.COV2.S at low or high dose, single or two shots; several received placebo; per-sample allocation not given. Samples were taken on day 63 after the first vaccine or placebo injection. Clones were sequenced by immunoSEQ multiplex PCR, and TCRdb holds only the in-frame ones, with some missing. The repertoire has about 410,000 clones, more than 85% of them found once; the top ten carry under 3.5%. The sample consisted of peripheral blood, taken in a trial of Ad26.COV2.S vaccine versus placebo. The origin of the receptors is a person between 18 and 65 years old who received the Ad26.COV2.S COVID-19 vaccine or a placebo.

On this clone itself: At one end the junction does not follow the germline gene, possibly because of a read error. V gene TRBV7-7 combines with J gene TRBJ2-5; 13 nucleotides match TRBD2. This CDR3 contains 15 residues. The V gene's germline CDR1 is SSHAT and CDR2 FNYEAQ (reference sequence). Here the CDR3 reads CASSLRLAGGQTQYF. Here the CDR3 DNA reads TGTGCTAGCAGCCTTCGACTAGCGGGGGGACAGACCCAGTACTTC.

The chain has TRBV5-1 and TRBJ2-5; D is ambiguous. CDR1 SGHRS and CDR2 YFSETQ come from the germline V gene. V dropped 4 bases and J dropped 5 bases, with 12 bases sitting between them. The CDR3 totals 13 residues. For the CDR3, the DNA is TGCGCCAGCAGCCCAGAAGTTCGGGAGACCCAGTACTTC. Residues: CASSPEVRETQYF.

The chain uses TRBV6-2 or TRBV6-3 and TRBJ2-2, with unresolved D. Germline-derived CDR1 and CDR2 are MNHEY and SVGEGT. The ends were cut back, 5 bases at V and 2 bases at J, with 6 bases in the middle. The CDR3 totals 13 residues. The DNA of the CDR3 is TGTGCCAGCAGTGCCGACAACACCGGGGAGCTGTTTTTT. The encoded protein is CASSADNTGELFF.

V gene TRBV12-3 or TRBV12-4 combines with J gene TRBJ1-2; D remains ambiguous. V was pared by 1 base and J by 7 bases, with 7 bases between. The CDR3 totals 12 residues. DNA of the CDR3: TGTGCCAGCAGTTTAGGGGTGTCTGGCTACACCTTC. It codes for CASSLGVSGYTF.

CDR3 protein: CSASRTGIQQYF. Written as DNA, the CDR3 is TGCAGTGCTAGTCGCACAGGGATCCAGCAGTACTTC. This chain uses TRBV20-1 with TRBJ2-7; perhaps TRBD1 as D (6 bases). The germline V gene has CDR1 DFQATT and CDR2 SNEGSKA (reference sequence). V gave up 3 bases and J gave up 8 bases, with 14 bases separating them. CDR3 size: 12 residues.

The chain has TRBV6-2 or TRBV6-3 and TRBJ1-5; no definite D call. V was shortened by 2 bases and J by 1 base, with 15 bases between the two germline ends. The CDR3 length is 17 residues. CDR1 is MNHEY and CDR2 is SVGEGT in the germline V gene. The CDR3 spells CASSYVFGSLSNQPQHF. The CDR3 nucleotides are TGTGCCAGCAGTTACGTTTTCGGTAGTCTCAGCAATCAGCCCCAGCATTTT.

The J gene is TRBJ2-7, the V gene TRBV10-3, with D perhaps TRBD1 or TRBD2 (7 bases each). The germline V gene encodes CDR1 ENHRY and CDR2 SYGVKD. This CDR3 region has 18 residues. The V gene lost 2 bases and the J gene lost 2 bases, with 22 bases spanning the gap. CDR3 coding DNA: TGTGCCATCAGTGAGACACGGGGGGTGGGACAGACCCCCTACGAGCAGTACTTC. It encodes CAISETRGVGQTPYEQYF.

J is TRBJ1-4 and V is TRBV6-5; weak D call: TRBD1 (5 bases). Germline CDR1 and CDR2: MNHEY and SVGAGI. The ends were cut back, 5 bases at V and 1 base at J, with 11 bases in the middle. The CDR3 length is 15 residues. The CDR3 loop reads CASSPMRGTNEKLFF. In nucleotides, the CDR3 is TGTGCCAGCAGTCCGATGAGGGGAACTAATGAAAAACTGTTTTTT.

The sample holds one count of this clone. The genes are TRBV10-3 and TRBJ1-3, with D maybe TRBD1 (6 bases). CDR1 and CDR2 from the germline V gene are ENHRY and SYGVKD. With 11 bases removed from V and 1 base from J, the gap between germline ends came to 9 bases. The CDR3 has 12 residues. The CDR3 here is CAGGTSGNTIYF. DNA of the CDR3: TGTGCCGGAGGGACATCTGGAAACACCATATATTTT.

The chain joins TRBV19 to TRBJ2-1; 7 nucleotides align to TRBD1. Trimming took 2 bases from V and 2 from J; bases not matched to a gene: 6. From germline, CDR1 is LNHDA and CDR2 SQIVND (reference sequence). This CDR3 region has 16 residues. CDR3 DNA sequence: TGTGCCAGTAGTATAAAGGGGGCTGGACCCTACAATGAGCAGTTCTTC. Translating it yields CASSIKGAGPYNEQFF. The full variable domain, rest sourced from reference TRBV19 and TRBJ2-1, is DGGITQSPKYLFRKEGQNVTLSCEQNLNHDAMYWYRQDPGQGLRLIYYSQIVNDFQKGDIAEGYSVSREKKESFPLTVTSAQKNPTAFYLCASSIKGAGPYNEQFFGPGTRLTVL.

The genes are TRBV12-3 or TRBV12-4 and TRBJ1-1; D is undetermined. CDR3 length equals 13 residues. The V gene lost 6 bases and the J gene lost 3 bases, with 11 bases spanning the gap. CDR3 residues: CASRTAADTEAFF. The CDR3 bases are TGTGCCAGCAGAACCGCGGCGGACACTGAAGCTTTCTTT.

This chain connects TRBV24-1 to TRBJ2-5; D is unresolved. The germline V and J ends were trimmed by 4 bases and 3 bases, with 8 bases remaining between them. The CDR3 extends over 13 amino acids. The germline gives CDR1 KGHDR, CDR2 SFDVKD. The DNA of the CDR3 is TGTGCCACCAGTGACAGGACGGAAGAGACCCAGTACTTC. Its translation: CATSDRTEETQYF.

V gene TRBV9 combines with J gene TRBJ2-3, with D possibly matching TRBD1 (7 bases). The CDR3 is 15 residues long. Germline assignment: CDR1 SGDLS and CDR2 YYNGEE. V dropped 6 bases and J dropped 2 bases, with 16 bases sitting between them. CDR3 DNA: TGTGCCAGCACGGAGGGGGCCCTCAACACAGATACGCAGTATTTT. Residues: CASTEGALNTDTQYF.

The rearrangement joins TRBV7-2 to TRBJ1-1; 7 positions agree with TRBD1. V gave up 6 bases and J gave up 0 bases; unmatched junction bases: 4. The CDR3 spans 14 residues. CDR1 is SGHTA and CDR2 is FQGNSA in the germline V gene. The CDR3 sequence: CASRRDSLNTEAFF. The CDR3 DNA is TGTGCCAGCAGGCGGGACAGCCTGAACACTGAAGCTTTCTTT.